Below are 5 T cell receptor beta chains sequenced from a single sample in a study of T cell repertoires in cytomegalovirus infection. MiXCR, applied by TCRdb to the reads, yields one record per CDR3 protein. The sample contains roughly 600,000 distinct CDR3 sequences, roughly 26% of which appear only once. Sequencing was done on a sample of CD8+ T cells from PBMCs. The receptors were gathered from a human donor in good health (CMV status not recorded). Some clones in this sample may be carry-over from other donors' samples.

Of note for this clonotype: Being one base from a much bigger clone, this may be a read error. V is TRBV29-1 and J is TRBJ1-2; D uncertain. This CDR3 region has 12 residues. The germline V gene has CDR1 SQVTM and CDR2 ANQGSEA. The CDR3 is CSVEGANYGYNF. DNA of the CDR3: TGCAGCGTTGAGGGAGCTAACTATGGCTACAACTTC.

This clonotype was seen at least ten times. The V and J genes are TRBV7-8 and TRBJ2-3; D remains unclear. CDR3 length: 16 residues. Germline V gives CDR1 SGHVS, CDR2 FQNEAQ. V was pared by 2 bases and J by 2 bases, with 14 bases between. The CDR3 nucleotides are TGTGCCAGCAGCTTACAACCGGCGACGACCACAGATACGCAGTATTTT. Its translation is CASSLQPATTTDTQYF.

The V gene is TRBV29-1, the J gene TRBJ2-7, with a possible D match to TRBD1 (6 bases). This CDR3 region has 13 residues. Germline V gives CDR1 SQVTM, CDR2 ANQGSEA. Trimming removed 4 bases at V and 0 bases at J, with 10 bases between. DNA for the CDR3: TGCAGCGTTGTCGACAGGCACTCCTACGAGCAGTACTTC. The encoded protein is CSVVDRHSYEQYF.

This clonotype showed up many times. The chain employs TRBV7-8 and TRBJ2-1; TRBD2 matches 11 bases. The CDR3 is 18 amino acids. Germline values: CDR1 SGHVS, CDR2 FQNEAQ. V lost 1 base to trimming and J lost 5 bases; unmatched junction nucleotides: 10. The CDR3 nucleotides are TGTGCCAGCAGCTTAGTTAGGAGACTAGCGGGGAATCACAATGAGCAGTTCTTC. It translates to CASSLVRRLAGNHNEQFF.

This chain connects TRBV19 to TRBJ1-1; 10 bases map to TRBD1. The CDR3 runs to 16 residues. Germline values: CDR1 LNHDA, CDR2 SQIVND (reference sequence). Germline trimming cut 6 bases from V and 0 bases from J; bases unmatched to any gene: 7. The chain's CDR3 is CASSPGQGGMNTEAFF. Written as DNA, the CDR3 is TGTGCCAGTAGCCCCGGACAGGGGGGAATGAACACTGAAGCTTTCTTT.